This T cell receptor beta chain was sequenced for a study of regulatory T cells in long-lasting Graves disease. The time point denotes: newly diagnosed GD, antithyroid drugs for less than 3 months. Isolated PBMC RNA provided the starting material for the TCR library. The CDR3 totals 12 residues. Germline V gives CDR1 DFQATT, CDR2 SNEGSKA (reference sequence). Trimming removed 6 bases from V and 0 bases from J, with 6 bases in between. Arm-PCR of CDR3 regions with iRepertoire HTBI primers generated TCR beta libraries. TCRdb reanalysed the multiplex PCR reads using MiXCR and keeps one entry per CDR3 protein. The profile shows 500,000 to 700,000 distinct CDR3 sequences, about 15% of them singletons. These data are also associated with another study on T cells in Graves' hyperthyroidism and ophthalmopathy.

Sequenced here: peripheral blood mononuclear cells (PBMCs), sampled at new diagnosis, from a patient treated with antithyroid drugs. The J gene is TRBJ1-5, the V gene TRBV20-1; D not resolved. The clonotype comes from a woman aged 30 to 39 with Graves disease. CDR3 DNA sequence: TGCAGTGCCAAGTATAGCAATCAGCCCCAGCATTTT. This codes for CSAKYSNQPQHF.